This T cell receptor beta chain was identified in a study of T cell responses to AZD1222 COVID-19 vaccine. Broader study findings: Reports indicate that nearly half of spike-specific TCRs are directed at unmutated variant regions.

Points on this clone: Its specificity is unknown.

J lost 10 bases, V lost 0 bases, and 4 bases had no gene match. The length of the CDR3 is 15 residues. Germline CDR1 is MNHEY and CDR2 is SVGAGI. Clones were read by immunoSEQ multiplex PCR, and TCRdb kept only the in-frame ones, dropping some. The table shows some 170,000 clones, with approximately 89% occurring only once. Pooled samples include second doses given at about 4 or 12 weeks. This material consisted of peripheral blood, taken 28 days after the second AZD1222 dose. The TCR sequence derives from an adult who received the AZD1222 COVID-19 vaccine. The V gene is TRBV6-5, the J gene TRBJ1-6; 9 bases align to TRBD1. The CDR3 here is CASSYSTTGGSPLHF. The DNA for the CDR3 is TGTGCCAGCAGTTACTCAACGACAGGGGGGTCACCCCTCCACTTT.